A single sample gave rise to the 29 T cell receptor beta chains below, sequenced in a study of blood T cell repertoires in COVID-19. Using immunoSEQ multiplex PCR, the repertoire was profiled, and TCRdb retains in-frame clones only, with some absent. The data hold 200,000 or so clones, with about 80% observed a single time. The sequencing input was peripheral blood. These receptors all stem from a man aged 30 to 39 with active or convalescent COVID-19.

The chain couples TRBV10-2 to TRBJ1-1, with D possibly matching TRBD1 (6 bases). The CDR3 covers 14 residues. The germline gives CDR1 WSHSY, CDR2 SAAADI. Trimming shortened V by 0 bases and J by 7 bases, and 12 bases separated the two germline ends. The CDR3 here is CASSESDRKVEAFF. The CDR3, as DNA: TGCGCCAGCAGTGAGTCCGACAGGAAGGTTGAAGCTTTCTTT.

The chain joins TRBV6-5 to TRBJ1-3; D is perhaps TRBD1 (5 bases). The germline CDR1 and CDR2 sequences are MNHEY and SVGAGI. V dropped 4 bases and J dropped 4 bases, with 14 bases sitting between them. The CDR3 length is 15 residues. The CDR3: CASSSSDTFGNTIYF. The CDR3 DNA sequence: TGTGCCAGCAGTTCCTCGGACACCTTCGGAAACACCATATATTTT.

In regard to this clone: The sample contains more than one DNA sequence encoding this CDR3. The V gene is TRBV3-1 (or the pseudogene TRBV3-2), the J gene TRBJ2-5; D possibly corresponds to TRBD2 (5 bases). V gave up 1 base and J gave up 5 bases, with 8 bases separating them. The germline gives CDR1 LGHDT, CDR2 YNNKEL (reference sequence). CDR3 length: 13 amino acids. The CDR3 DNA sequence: TGTGCCAGCAGCCAAGGACTACAGGAGACCCAGTACTTC. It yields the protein CASSQGLQETQYF.

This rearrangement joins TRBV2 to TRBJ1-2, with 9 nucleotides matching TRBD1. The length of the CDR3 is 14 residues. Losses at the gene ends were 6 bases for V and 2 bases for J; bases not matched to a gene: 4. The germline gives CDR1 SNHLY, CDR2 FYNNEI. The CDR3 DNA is TGTGCCAGCAGGCTAGACAGGGGGAACTATGGCTACACCTTC. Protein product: CASRLDRGNYGYTF.

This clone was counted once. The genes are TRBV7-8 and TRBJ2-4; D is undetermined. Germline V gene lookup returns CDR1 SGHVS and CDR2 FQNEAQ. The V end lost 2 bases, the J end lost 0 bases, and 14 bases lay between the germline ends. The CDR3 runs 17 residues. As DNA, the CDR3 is TGTGCCAGCAGCTTATACCCTTCTGGGCTAGCCAAAAACATTCAGTACTTC. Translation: CASSLYPSGLAKNIQYF. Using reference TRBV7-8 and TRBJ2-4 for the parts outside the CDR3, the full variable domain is GAGVSQSPRYKVAKRGQDVALRCDPISGHVSLFWYQQALGQGPEFLTYFQNEAQLDKSGLPSDRFFAERPEGSVSTLKIQRTQQEDSAVYLCASSLYPSGLAKNIQYFGAGTRLSVL.

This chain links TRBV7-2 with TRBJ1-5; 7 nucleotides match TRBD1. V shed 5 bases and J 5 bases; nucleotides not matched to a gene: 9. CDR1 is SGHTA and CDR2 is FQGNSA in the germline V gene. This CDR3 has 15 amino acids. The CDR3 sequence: CASSGWDSGYQPQHF. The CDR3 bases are TGTGCCAGCAGCGGGTGGGACAGCGGTTATCAGCCCCAGCATTTT. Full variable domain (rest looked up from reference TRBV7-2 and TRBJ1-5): GAGVSQSPSNKVTEKGKDVELRCDPISGHTALYWYRQSLGQGLEFLIYFQGNSAPDKSGLPSDRFSAERTGGSVSTLTIQRTQQEDSAVYLCASSGWDSGYQPQHFGDGTRLSIL.

The CDR3 DNA sequence: TGTGCCAGCAGTCCCCCACAGCGGTCCCCCTACGAGCAGTACTTC. Protein: CASSPPQRSPYEQYF. The J gene is TRBJ2-7, the V gene TRBV28; D might be TRBD2 (5 bases). The CDR3 runs to 15 residues. V dropped 5 bases and J dropped 2 bases, with 16 bases sitting between them. Germline V gene sequence: CDR1 MDHEN, CDR2 SYDVKM. Combining the CDR3 with reference TRBV28 and TRBJ2-7 gives the whole variable domain DVKVTQSSRYLVKRTGEKVFLECVQDMDHENMFWYRQDPGLGLRLIYFSYDVKMKEKGDIPEGYSVSREKKERFSLILESASTNQTSMYLCASSPPQRSPYEQYFGPGTRLTVT.

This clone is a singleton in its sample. CDR3 bases: TGTGCCAGCAGCTTCGGACAGAGTAAAGCTTTCTTT. Its translation: CASSFGQSKAFF. V usage is TRBV7-2 and J usage is TRBJ1-1; TRBD1 is a possible D gene (6 bases). Germline CDR1 is SGHTA and CDR2 is FQGNSA. The germline V and J ends were trimmed by 3 bases and 9 bases, with 11 bases remaining between them. The CDR3 length is 12 residues.

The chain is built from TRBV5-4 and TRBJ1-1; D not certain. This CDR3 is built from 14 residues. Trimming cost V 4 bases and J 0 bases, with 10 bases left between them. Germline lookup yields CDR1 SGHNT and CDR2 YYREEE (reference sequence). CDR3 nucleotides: TGTGCCAGCAGCACTAACCCTATGAACACTGAAGCTTTCTTT. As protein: CASSTNPMNTEAFF.

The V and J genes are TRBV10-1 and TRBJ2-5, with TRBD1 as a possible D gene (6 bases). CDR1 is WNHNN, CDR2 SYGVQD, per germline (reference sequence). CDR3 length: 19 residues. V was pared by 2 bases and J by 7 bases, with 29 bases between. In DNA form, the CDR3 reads TGCGCCAGCAGTGAGAATTTGTTAGCCGGGACAAGCAAGATCGGGACCCAGTACTTC. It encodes CASSENLLAGTSKIGTQYF.

The CDR3 spells CASSVDGQLNTEAFF. Here the CDR3 DNA reads TGTGCCAGCAGCGTAGATGGACAGTTGAACACTGAAGCTTTCTTT. The V call is TRBV9, the J call TRBJ1-1, with a possible D match to TRBD1 (6 bases). Between the trimmed V and J ends, which lost 0 bases and 0 bases, there was a span of 9 bases. The CDR3 has 15 residues. Germline V CDR1 and CDR2: SGDLS, YYNGEE.

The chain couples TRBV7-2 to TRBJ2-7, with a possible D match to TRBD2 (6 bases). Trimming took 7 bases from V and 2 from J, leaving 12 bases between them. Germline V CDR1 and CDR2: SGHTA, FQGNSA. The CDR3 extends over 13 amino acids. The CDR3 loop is CASKEEGPYEQYF. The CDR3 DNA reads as TGTGCCAGCAAGGAGGAGGGGCCCTACGAGCAGTACTTC.

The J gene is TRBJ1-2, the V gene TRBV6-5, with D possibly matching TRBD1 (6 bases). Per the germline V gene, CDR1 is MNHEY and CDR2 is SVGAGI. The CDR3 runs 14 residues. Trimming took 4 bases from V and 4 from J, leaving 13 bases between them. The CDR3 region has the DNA TGTGCCAGCAGTTCAGGGGCGAACCCCTATGGCTACACCTTC. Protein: CASSSGANPYGYTF.

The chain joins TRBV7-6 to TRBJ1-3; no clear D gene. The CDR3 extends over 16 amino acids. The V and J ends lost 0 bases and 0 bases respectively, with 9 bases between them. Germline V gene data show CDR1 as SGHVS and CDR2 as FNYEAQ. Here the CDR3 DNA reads TGTGCCAGCAGCTTAGCTCCTGGGAGCTCTGGAAACACCATATATTTT. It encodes CASSLAPGSSGNTIYF.

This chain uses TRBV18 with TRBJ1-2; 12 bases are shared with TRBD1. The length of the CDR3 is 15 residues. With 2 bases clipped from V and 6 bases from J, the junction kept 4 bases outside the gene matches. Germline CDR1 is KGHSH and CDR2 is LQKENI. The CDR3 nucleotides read TGTGCCAGCTCACCAAGTGGGACAGGGGGCAATGGCTACACCTTC. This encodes CASSPSGTGGNGYTF.

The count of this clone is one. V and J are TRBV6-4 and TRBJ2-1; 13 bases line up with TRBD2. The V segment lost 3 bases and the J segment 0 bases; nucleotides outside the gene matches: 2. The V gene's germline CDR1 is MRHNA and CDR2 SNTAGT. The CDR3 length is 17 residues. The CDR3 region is CASSETSGGSSYNEQFF. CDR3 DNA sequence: TGTGCCAGCAGTGAGACTAGCGGGGGGAGCTCCTACAATGAGCAGTTCTTC.

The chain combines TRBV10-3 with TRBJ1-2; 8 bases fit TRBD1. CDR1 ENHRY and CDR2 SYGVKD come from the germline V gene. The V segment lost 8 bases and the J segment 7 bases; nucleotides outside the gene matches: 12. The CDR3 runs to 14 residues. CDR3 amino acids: CAIGVGQAPLGYTF. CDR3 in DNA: TGTGCCATCGGGGTGGGACAGGCCCCCCTTGGCTACACCTTC.

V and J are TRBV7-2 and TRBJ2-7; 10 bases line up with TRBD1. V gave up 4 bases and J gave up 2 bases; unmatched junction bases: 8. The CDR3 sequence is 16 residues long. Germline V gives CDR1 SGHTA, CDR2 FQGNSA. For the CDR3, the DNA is TGTGCCAGCAGCTCCGACAGGGGGCGGACAGCCTACGAGCAGTACTTC. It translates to CASSSDRGRTAYEQYF. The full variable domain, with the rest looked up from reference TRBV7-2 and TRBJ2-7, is GAGVSQSPSNKVTEKGKDVELRCDPISGHTALYWYRQSLGQGLEFLIYFQGNSAPDKSGLPSDRFSAERTGGSVSTLTIQRTQQEDSAVYLCASSSDRGRTAYEQYFGPGTRLTVT.

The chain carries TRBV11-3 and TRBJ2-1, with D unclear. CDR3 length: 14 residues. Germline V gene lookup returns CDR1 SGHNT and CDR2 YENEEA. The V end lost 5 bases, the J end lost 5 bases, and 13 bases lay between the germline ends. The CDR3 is CASSPLERDNEQFF. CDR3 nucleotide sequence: TGTGCCAGCAGCCCCCTAGAGCGCGACAATGAGCAGTTCTTC.

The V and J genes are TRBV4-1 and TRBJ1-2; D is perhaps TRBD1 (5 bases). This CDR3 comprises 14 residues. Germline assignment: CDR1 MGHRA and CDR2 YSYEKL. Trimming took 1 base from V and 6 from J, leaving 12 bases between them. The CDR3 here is CASSQVGGKNGYTF. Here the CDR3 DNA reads TGCGCCAGCAGCCAAGTCGGGGGAAAGAATGGCTACACCTTC.

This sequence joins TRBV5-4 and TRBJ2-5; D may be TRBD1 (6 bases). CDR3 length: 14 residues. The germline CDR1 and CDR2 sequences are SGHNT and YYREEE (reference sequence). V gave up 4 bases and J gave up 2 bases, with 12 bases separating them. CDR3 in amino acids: CASSRAGQQETQYF. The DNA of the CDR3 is TGTGCCAGCAGCCGAGCCGGACAGCAAGAGACCCAGTACTTC.

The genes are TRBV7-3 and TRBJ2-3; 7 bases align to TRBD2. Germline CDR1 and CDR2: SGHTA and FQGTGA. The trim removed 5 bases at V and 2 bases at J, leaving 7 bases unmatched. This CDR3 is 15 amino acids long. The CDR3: CASSPTSRDTDTQYF. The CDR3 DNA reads TGTGCCAGCAGCCCGACTAGCCGGGACACAGATACGCAGTATTTT.

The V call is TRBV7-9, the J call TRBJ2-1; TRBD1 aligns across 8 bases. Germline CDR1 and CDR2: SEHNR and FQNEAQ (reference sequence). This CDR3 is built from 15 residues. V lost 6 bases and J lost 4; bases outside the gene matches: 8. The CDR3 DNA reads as TGTGCCAGCAGTTTTTCCCGGGACAGGTACAATGAGCAGTTCTTC. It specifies CASSFSRDRYNEQFF.

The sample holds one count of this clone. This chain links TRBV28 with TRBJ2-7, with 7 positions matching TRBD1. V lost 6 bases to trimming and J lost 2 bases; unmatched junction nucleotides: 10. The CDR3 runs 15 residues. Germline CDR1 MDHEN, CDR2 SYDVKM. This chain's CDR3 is CASSLSYTGAYEQYV. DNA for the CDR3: TGTGCCAGCAGCCTCAGCTATACAGGGGCCTACGAGCAGTACGTC.

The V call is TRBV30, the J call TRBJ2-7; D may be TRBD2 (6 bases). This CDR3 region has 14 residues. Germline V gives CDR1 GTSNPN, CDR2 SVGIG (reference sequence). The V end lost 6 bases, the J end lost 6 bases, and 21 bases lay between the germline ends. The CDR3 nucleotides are TGTGCCTGCACATTAGTGGGGACTCACATCGAGCAGTACTTC. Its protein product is CACTLVGTHIEQYF.

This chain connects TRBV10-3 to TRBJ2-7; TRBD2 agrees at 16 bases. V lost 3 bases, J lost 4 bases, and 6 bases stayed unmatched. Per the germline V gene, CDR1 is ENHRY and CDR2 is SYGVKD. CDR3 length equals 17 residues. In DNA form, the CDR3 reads TGTGCCATCAGTGACGGGACTAGCGGGAGGGGGAGGTACGAGCAGTACTTC. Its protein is CAISDGTSGRGRYEQYF.

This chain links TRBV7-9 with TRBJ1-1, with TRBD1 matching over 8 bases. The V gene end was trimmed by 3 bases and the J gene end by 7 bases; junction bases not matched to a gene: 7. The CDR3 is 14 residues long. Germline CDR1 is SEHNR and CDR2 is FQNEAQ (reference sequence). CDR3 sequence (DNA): TGTGCCAGCAGCTTTCAGGGGGCGCCCAGTGAAGCTTTCTTT. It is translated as CASSFQGAPSEAFF.

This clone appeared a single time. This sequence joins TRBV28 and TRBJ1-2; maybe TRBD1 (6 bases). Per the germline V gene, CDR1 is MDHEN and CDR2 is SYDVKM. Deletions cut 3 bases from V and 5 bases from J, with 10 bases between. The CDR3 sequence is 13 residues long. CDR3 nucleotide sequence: TGTGCCAGCAGTTTCCGGGGGGCTTATGGCTACACCTTC. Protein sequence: CASSFRGAYGYTF.

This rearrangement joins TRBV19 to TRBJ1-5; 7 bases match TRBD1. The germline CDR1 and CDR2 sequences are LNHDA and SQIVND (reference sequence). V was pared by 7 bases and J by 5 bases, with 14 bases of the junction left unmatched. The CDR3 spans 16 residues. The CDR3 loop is CASIGRNRGRDQPQHF. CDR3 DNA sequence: TGTGCCAGTATCGGGAGAAACAGGGGACGGGATCAGCCCCAGCATTTT.